The 11 T cell receptor beta chains in this list originate from one sample, sequenced in a study of T cells in Graves' hyperthyroidism and ophthalmopathy. Amplified regions were TCR beta CDR3 sequences from RNA transcripts. The TCR CDR3 first-round RT-PCR relied on the HTBI primer set. TCRdb analysed the multiplex PCR reads with MiXCR anew, one entry per CDR3 protein. The table includes over 500,000 distinct CDR3 sequences, about 15% detected once. Sequencing was performed on blood. Receptors were obtained from a woman younger than 45 with Graves' ophthalmopathy.

The chain uses TRBV6-5 and TRBJ2-1; D ambiguous. V lost 2 bases and J lost 8, with 7 bases in between. In germline, CDR1 is MNHEY, CDR2 SVGAGI. CDR3 length: 12 amino acids. The CDR3 DNA reads as TGTGCCAGCAGTTACCTGGGTCATGAGCAGTTCTTC. Translating gives CASSYLGHEQFF.

The chain combines TRBV29-1 with TRBJ2-3, with TRBD1 matching 8 bases. Germline V CDR1 and CDR2: SQVTM, ANQGSEA. CDR3 size: 15 residues. Unmatched junction bases numbered 14, after V lost 7 bases and J lost 5 bases. CDR3 in DNA: TGCAGCGCCGTTCCGCGGGACAGGATAAGAGATACGCAGTATTTT. This codes for CSAVPRDRIRDTQYF.

This clonotype was observed a handful of times. The chain joins TRBV4-3 to TRBJ1-4, with D possibly matching TRBD1 (6 bases). Germline CDR1 LGHNA, CDR2 YSLEER. The V end lost 0 bases, the J end lost 11 bases, and 13 bases lay between the germline ends. CDR3 size: 14 residues. CDR3 protein: CASSQDSQGRKLFF. CDR3 nucleotides: TGCGCCAGCAGCCAAGATAGCCAGGGGCGCAAACTGTTTTTT.

This clonotype has just a few counts. The chain uses TRBV6-5 and TRBJ2-1; D call uncertain. The CDR3 is 14 amino acids. Germline values: CDR1 MNHEY, CDR2 SVGAGI. V lost 2 bases to trimming and J lost 0 bases, with 5 bases between them. The CDR3 DNA is TGTGCCAGCAGTTACGTTAGCTCCTACAATGAGCAGTTCTTC. Residues: CASSYVSSYNEQFF.

This clonotype was counted between two and nine times. The rearrangement uses TRBV10-2 and TRBJ1-1; D gene unclear. V lost 0 bases and J lost 7, with 6 bases in between. The CDR3 extends over 12 amino acids. Germline assignment: CDR1 WSHSY and CDR2 SAAADI. This CDR3 is CASSESRIEAFF. The CDR3 DNA follows: TGCGCCAGCAGTGAGTCAAGGATTGAAGCTTTCTTT.

The chain has TRBV9 and TRBJ2-1; no definite D call. V lost 0 bases to trimming and J lost 6 bases, with 10 bases between them. The CDR3 is 14 amino acids. The germline CDR1 and CDR2 sequences are SGDLS and YYNGEE. DNA of the CDR3: TGTGCCAGCAGCGTAGAGGGTGAACCCAATGAGCAGTTCTTC. Encoded protein: CASSVEGEPNEQFF.

There are a few counts of this clonotype. The chain links TRBV7-9 to TRBJ2-1; 11 bases line up with TRBD1. With 3 bases clipped from V and 7 bases from J, the junction kept 8 bases outside the gene matches. The germline gives CDR1 SEHNR, CDR2 FQNEAQ (reference sequence). The CDR3 loop spans 16 amino acids. The CDR3 region is CASSFPDRGRRNEQFF. In nucleotides, the CDR3 is TGTGCCAGCAGCTTTCCGGACAGGGGGCGCCGGAATGAGCAGTTCTTC. The full variable domain, in which reference TRBV7-9 and TRBJ2-1 provide the parts outside the CDR3, is DTGVSQNPRHKITKRGQNVTFRCDPISEHNRLYWYRQTLGQGPEFLTYFQNEAQLEKSRLLSDRFSAERPKGSFSTLEIQRTEQGDSAMYLCASSFPDRGRRNEQFFGPGTRLTVL.

This clonotype occurred many times. The chain carries TRBV28 and TRBJ1-4; maybe TRBD1 (5 bases). V was cut by 6 bases and J by 7 bases, with 15 bases left in between. The germline CDR1 and CDR2 sequences are MDHEN and SYDVKM. This CDR3 has 14 residues. CDR3 region: CASSPRGASEKLFF. CDR3 DNA: TGTGCCAGCAGCCCAAGAGGGGCAAGTGAAAAACTGTTTTTT.

The J gene is TRBJ2-1, the V gene TRBV27, with D tentatively TRBD2 (6 bases). The CDR3 runs to 14 residues. Germline loops: CDR1 MNHEY, CDR2 SMNVEV (reference sequence). V lost 8 bases and J 4 bases, leaving 15 bases between the germline ends. For the CDR3, the DNA is TGTGCCAGCTGTGGGGGGAGAGGTTACAATGAGCAGTTCTTC. Residues: CASCGGRGYNEQFF.

This clonotype was seen repeatedly, ten times or more. J is TRBJ2-3 and V is TRBV28; TRBD2 might be the D (6 bases). CDR3 length: 14 residues. The germline V and J ends were trimmed by 6 bases and 1 base, with 11 bases remaining between them. CDR1 is MDHEN and CDR2 is SYDVKM in the germline V gene. CDR3 region: CASRREEGTDTQYF. The CDR3 DNA follows: TGTGCCAGCAGAAGGGAGGAGGGCACAGATACGCAGTATTTT. The whole variable domain, remainder taken from reference TRBV28 and TRBJ2-3, is DVKVTQSSRYLVKRTGEKVFLECVQDMDHENMFWYRQDPGLGLRLIYFSYDVKMKEKGDIPEGYSVSREKKERFSLILESASTNQTSMYLCASRREEGTDTQYFGPGTRLTVL.

The J gene is TRBJ2-1, the V gene TRBV5-1; the match to TRBD2 covers 9 bases. Looked up from germline, CDR1 is SGHRS and CDR2 is YFSETQ. J was trimmed by 8 bases and V by 4 bases; bases with no gene match: 13. This CDR3 region has 16 residues. Written as DNA, the CDR3 is TGCGCCAGCAGCCAAGCCCTAGCGGGAATTAAAGATGAGCAGTTCTTC. Its protein is CASSQALAGIKDEQFF.